A selection of T cell receptor beta chains follows, all from one sample in a study of T-cell memory formation after mild COVID-19. Each CDR3 protein gets one entry after TCRdb re-called the 5' RACE reads with MiXCR. Of 250,000 to 350,000 distinct CDR3 sequences in the sample, 16% were seen once. The source material was PBMCs or a T cell subset sorted from them (not recorded which). Every receptor here comes from a man between 18 and 29 years old who had mild COVID-19 (a few samples of this study predate the infection). Cell type and time point are not known. The CDR3 runs from the conserved cysteine through the conserved F or W.

J: TRBJ2-1; V: TRBV7-2; CDR3: CASSLGRRASGVTIGEQFF
J: TRBJ1-6; V: TRBV28; CDR3: CASRRGGANSPLHF
J: TRBJ2-5; V: TRBV24-1; CDR3: CATSDPRGTQYF
J: TRBJ2-3; V: TRBV24-1; CDR3: CATSDPQGSSTDTQYF
J: TRBJ1-2; V: TRBV4-3; CDR3: CASSQGPLGQGFAGYTF
J: TRBJ1-1; V: TRBV11-2; CDR3: CASTEQGTEAFF
J: TRBJ1-1; V: TRBV7-9; CDR3: CASSERDRGATEAFF
J: TRBJ2-1; V: TRBV7-2; CDR3: CASSPTRSYNEQFF
J: TRBJ2-5; V: TRBV5-6; CDR3: CASSLSADEETQYF
J: TRBJ1-2; V: TRBV7-2; CDR3: CASSPSSDRSQAF
J: TRBJ2-7; V: TRBV6-6; CDR3: CASSYGAGTVYGEQYF
J: TRBJ1-2; V: TRBV6-5; CDR3: CASSPNFRSGYTF
J: TRBJ1-2; V: TRBV7-2; CDR3: CASSHRDRNYGYTF
J: TRBJ1-6; V: TRBV7-2; CDR3: CASSRDRANSPLHF
J: TRBJ2-1; V: TRBV12-3/TRBV12-4; CDR3: CASRDGTSGPYNEQFF
J: TRBJ1-6; V: TRBV27; CDR3: CASSPRGSNSPLHF
J: TRBJ2-3; V: TRBV24-1; CDR3: CATSDSKTGDTQYF
J: TRBJ2-2; V: TRBV29-1; CDR3: CSVEDRVGELFF
J: TRBJ2-3; V: TRBV4-1; CDR3: CASSQDTGGASDTDTQYF
J: TRBJ1-3; V: TRBV7-8; CDR3: CASRPGGLASGNTIYF
J: TRBJ1-1; V: TRBV7-6; CDR3: CASSLLDRGQQGNTEAFF
J: TRBJ1-2; V: TRBV20-1; CDR3: CSAQPTVNNHGGYTF
J: TRBJ1-2; V: TRBV20-1; CDR3: CSAGQSNYGYTF
J: TRBJ2-5; V: TRBV11-1; CDR3: CASSFWGMETQYF
J: TRBJ1-4; V: TRBV6-5; CDR3: CASSYKGRPLDEKLFF
J: TRBJ2-3; V: TRBV7-9; CDR3: CASSLGPRAGGRDTQYF
J: TRBJ2-6; V: TRBV4-3; CDR3: CASSQSLAGVYYSGANVLTF
J: TRBJ2-2; V: TRBV6-5; CDR3: CASSYFEGAGELFF
J: TRBJ2-2; V: TRBV7-2; CDR3: CASSAQPGQTNTGELFF
J: TRBJ1-2; V: TRBV29-1; CDR3: CSVPGQLNYGYTF
J: TRBJ1-2; V: TRBV5-1; CDR3: CASSGGPGQSYGYTF
J: TRBJ2-5; V: TRBV5-4; CDR3: CASSLGRAGGQETQYF
J: TRBJ1-1; V: TRBV4-1; CDR3: CASRFAREASIEAFF
J: TRBJ1-2; V: TRBV7-9; CDR3: CASSLGGEGNRYTF
J: TRBJ2-3; V: TRBV3-1; CDR3: CASSPQVGPDTQYF
J: TRBJ2-7; V: TRBV15; CDR3: CATSRDRAREQYF
J: TRBJ2-7; V: TRBV6-5; CDR3: CASTHLTGEVYEQYF
J: TRBJ1-6; V: TRBV7-9; CDR3: CASSTGTGASSYNSPLHF
J: TRBJ2-5; V: TRBV29-1; CDR3: CSVGPREETQYF
J: TRBJ2-3; V: TRBV19; CDR3: CASSSGTGNADTQYF
J: TRBJ2-3; V: TRBV10-2; CDR3: CASSSGADTQYF
J: TRBJ2-3; V: TRBV6-2/TRBV6-3; CDR3: CASRAPGLRTDTQYF
J: TRBJ2-4; V: TRBV3-1; CDR3: CASSQALGGIQYF
J: TRBJ2-5; V: TRBV6-5; CDR3: CASSYSSSGGLSQETQYF
J: TRBJ2-1; V: TRBV27; CDR3: CASSLSSGQTYNEQFF
J: TRBJ1-2; V: TRBV29-1; CDR3: CSAPRSGRGYTF
J: TRBJ2-4; V: TRBV9; CDR3: CASSAMDPGNIQYF
J: TRBJ1-2; V: TRBV2; CDR3: CACEDRDISNYGYTF
J: TRBJ1-4; V: TRBV7-9; CDR3: CASTPGTGTEKLFF
J: TRBJ1-4; V: TRBV25-1; CDR3: CASSESGRGGEKLFF
J: TRBJ2-3; V: TRBV10-3; CDR3: CAIRPRTGGSDTQYF
J: TRBJ2-3; V: TRBV25-1; CDR3: CASSDHSTDTQYF
J: TRBJ2-6; V: TRBV6-6; CDR3: CASSDPQGAGANVLTF